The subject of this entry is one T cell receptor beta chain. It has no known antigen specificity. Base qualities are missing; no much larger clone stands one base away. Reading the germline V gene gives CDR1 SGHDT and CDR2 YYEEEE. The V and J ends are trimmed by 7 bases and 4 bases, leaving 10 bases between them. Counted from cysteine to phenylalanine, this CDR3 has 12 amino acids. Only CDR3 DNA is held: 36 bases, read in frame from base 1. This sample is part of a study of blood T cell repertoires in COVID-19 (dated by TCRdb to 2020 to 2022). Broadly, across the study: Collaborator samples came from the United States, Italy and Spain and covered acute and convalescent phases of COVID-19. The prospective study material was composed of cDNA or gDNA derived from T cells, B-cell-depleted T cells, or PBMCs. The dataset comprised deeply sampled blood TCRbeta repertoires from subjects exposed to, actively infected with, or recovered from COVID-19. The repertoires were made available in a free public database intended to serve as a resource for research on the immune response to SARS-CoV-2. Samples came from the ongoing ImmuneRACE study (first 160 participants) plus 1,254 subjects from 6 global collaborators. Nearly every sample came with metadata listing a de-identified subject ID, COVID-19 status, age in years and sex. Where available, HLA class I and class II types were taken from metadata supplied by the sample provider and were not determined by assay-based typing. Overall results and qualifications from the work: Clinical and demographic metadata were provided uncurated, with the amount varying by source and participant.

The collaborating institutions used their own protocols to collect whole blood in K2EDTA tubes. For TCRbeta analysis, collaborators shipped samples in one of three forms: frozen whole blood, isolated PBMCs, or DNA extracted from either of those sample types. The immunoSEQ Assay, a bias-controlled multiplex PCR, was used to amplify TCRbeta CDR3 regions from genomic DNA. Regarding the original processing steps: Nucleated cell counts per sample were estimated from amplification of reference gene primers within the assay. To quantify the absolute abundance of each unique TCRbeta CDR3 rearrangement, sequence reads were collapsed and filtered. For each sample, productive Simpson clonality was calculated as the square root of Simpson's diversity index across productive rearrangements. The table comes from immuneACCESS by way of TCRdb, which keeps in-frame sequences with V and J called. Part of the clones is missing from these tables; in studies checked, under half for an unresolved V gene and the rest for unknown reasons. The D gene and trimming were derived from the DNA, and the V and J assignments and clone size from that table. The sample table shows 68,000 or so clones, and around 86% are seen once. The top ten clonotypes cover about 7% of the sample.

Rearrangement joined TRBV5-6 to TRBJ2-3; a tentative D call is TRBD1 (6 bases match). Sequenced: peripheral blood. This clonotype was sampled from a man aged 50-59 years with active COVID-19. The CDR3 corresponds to CASLKGADTQYF. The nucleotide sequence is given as TGTGCCAGCCTCAAGGGGGCAGATACGCAGTATTTT.